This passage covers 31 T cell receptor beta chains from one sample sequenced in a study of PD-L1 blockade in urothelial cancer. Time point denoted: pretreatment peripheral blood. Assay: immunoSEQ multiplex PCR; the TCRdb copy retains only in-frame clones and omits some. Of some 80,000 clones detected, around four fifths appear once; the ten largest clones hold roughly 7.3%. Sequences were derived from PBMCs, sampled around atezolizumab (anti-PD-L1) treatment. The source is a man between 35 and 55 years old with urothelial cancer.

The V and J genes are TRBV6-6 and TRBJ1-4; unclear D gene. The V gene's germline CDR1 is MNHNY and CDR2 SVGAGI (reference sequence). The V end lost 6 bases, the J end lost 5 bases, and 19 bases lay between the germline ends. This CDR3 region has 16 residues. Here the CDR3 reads CASRHPHLTGNEKLFF. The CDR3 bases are TGTGCCAGCAGACACCCTCACCTGACGGGAAATGAAAAACTGTTTTTT.

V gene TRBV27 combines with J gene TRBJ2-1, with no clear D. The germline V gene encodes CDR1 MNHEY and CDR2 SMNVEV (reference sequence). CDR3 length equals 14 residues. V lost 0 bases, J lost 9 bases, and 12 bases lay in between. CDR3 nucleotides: TGTGCCAGCAGTTTATCCCTAAAACCCCGTGAGCAGTTCTTC. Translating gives CASSLSLKPREQFF.

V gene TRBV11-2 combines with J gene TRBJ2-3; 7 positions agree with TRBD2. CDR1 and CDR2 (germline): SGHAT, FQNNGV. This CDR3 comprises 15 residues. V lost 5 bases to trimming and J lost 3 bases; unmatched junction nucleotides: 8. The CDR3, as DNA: TGTGCCAGCAGCACCTGGGGGGGAGATACAGATACGCAGTATTTT. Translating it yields CASSTWGGDTDTQYF.

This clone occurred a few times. CDR3 sequence reads: CASSPAGYEQYF. CDR3 coding DNA: TGCGCCAGCAGCCCCGCGGGTTACGAGCAGTACTTC. The V and J genes are TRBV10-2 and TRBJ2-7, with D tentatively TRBD2 (5 bases). The CDR3 sequence is 12 residues long. Trimming took 6 bases from V and 4 from J, leaving 10 bases between them. The germline V gene encodes CDR1 WSHSY and CDR2 SAAADI.

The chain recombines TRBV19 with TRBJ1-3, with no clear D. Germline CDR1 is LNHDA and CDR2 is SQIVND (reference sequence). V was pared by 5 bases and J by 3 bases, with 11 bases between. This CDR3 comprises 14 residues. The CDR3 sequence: CASSYGRGGNTIYF. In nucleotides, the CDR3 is TGTGCCAGTAGTTACGGCCGGGGTGGAAACACCATATATTTT.

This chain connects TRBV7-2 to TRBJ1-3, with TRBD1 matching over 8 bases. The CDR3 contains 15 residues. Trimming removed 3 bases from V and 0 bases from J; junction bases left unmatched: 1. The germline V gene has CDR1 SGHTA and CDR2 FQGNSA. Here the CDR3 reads CASSFTGGSGNTIYF. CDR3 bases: TGTGCCAGCAGCTTCACAGGGGGCTCTGGAAACACCATATATTTT.

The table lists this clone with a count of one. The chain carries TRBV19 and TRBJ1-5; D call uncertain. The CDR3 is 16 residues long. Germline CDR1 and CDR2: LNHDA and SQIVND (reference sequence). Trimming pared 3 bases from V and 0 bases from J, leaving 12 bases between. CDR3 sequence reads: CASSIRGVDSNQPQHF. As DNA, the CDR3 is TGTGCCAGTAGTATTCGCGGGGTTGATAGCAATCAGCCCCAGCATTTT.

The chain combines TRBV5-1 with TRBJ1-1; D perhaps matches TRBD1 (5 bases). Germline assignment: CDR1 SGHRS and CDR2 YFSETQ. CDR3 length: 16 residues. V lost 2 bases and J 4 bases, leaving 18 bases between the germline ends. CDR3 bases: TGCGCCAGCAGCTTTTTCTCTCCAAATCAGGGCACTGAAGCTTTCTTT. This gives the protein CASSFFSPNQGTEAFF.

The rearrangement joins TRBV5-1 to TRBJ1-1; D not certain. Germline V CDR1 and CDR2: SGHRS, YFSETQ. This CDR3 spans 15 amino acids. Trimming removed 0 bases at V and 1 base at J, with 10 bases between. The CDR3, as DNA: TGCGCCAGCAGCTTGGCTACAGATCGGAACACTGAAGCTTTCTTT. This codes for CASSLATDRNTEAFF. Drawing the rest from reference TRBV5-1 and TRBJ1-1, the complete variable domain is KAGVTQTPRYLIKTRGQQVTLSCSPISGHRSVSWYQQTPGQGLQFLFEYFSETQRNKGNFPGRFSGRQFSNSRSEMNVSTLELGDSALYLCASSLATDRNTEAFFGQGTRLTVV.

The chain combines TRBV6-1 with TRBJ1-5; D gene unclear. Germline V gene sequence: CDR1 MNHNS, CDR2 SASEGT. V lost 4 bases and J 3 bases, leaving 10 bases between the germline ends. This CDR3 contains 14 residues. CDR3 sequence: CASSGQNNNQPQHF. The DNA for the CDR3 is TGTGCCAGCAGTGGCCAGAATAACAATCAGCCCCAGCATTTT.

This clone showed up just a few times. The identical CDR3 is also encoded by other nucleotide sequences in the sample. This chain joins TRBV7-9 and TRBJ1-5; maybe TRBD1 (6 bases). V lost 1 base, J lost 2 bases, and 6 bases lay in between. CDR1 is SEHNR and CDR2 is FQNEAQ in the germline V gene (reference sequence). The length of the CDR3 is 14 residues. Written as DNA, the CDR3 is TGTGCCAGCAGCTTAGGACAGGGCAATCAGCCCCAGCATTTT. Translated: CASSLGQGNQPQHF. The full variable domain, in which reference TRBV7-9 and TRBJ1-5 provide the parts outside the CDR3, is DTGVSQNPRHKITKRGQNVTFRCDPISEHNRLYWYRQTLGQGPEFLTYFQNEAQLEKSRLLSDRFSAERPKGSFSTLEIQRTEQGDSAMYLCASSLGQGNQPQHFGDGTRLSIL.

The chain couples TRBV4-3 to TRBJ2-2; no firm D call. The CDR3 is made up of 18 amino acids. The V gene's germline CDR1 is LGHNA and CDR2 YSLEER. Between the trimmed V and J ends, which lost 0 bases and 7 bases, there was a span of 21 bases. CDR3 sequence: CASSQDPGGPLEVGELFF. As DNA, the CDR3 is TGCGCCAGCAGCCAAGATCCCGGCGGCCCGCTTGAGGTCGGGGAGCTGTTTTTT.

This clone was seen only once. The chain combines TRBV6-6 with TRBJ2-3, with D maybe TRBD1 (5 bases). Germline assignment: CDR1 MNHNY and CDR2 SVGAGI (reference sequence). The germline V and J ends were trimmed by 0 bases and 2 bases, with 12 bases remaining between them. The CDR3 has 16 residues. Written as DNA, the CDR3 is TGTGCCAGCAGTTACTCGACAGAGATTAACACAGATACGCAGTATTTT. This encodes CASSYSTEINTDTQYF.

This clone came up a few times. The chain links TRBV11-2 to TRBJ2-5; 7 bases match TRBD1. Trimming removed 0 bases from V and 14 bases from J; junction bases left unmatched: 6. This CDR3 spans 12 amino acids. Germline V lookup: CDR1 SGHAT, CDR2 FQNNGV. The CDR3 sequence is CASSLERGPNYF. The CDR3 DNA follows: TGTGCCAGCAGCTTAGAGAGGGGGCCTAACTACTTC.

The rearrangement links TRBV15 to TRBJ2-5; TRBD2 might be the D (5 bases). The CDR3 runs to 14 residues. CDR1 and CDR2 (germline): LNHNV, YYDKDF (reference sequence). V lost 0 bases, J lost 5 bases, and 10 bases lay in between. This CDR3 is CATSREEVAETQYF. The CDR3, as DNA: TGTGCCACCAGCAGAGAGGAAGTAGCGGAGACCCAGTACTTC.

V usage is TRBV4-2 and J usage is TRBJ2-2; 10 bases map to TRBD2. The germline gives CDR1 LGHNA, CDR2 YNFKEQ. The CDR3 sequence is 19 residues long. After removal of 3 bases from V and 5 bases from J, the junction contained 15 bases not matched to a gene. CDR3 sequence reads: CASSQTRGSSGSGTGELFF. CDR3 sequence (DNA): TGTGCCAGCAGCCAGACCCGTGGGTCTAGCGGGAGTGGGACCGGGGAGCTGTTTTTT.

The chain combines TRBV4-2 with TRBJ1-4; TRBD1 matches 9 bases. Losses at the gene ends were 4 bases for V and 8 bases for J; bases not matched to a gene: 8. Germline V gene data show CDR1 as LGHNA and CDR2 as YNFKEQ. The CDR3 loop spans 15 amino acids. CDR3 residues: CASSLLGTGYEKLFF. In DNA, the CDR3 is TGTGCCAGCAGCCTACTCGGGACAGGGTACGAAAAACTGTTTTTT.

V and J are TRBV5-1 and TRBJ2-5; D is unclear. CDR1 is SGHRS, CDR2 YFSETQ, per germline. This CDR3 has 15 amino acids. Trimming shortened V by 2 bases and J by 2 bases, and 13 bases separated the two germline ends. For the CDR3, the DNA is TGCGCCAGCAGCTTAACGGGTCTGTTGCAAGAGACCCAGTACTTC. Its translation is CASSLTGLLQETQYF.

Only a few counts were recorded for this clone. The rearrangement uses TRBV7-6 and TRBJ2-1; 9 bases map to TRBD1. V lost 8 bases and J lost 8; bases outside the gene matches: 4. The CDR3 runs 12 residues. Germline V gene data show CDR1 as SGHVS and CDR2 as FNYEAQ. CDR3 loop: CASGTGNDEQFF. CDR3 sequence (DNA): TGTGCCAGCGGGACAGGGAATGATGAGCAGTTCTTC.

The CDR3 nucleotides read TGTGCCAGCAGCGCGGGACCTGGCGGGACAGCGACGCTCTACACCTTC. Amino acids: CASSAGPGGTATLYTF. The rearrangement uses TRBV6-4 and TRBJ1-2; 7 bases fit TRBD1. Losses at the gene ends were 6 bases for V and 10 bases for J; bases not matched to a gene: 20. The CDR3 is 16 residues long. The V gene's germline CDR1 is MRHNA and CDR2 SNTAGT.

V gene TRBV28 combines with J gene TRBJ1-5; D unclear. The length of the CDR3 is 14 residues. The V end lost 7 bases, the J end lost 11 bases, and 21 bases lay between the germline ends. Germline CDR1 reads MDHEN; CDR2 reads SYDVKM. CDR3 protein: CASTGVTAVYAQHF. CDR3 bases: TGTGCCAGCACGGGAGTAACAGCCGTTTATGCCCAGCATTTT.

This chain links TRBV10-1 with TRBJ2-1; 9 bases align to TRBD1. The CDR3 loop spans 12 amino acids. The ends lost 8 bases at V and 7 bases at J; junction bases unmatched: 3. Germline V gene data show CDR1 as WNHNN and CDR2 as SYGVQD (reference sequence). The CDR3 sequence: CASGGQGNEQFF. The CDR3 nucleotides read TGCGCCAGCGGGGGACAGGGTAATGAGCAGTTCTTC.

The CDR3 DNA is TGTGCCAGCAGTGAAGTGTCAGGGGGCCCTTATGGCTACACCTTC. Encoded protein: CASSEVSGGPYGYTF. The V and J genes are TRBV6-1 and TRBJ1-2; 8 positions agree with TRBD1. From germline, CDR1 is MNHNS and CDR2 SASEGT. The CDR3 loop spans 15 amino acids. The V segment lost 1 base and the J segment 5 bases; nucleotides outside the gene matches: 6.

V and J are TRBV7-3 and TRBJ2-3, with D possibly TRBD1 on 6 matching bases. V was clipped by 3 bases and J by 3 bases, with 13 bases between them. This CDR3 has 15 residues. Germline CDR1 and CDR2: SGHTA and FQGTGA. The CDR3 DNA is TGTGCCAGCAGCTTGGGGGCACCTCCGACAGATACGCAGTATTTT. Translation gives CASSLGAPPTDTQYF.

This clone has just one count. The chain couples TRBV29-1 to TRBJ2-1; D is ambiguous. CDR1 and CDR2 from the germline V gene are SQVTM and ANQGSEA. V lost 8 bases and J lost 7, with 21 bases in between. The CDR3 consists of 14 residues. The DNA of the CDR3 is TGCAGCTTCCCGACGGGTCAGAAGGCTAATGAGCAGTTCTTC. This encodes CSFPTGQKANEQFF.

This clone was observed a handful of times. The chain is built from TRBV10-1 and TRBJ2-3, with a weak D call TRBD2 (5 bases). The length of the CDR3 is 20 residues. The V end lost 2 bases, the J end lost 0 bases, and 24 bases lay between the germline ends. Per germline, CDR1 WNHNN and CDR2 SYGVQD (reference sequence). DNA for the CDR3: TGCGCCAGCAGTGAGGATTGTCAGCGGCTCCTAAACTGGAGCACAGATACGCAGTATTTT. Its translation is CASSEDCQRLLNWSTDTQYF.

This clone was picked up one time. This CDR3 is CASSSSSGETQYF. CDR3 nucleotides: TGTGCCAGTAGTTCCTCATCCGGAGAGACCCAGTACTTC. V and J are TRBV19 and TRBJ2-5, with D uncertain. CDR1 LNHDA and CDR2 SQIVND come from the germline V gene (reference sequence). CDR3 length: 13 amino acids. Trimming shortened V by 5 bases and J by 4 bases, and 11 bases separated the two germline ends.

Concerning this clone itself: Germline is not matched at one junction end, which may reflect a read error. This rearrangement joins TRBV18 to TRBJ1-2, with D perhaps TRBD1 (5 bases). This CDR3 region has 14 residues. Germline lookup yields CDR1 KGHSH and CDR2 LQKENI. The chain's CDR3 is CASSPPSQGYDYTF. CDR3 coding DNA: TGTGCCAGCTCACCACCTTCGCAGGGCTATGACTACACCTTC.

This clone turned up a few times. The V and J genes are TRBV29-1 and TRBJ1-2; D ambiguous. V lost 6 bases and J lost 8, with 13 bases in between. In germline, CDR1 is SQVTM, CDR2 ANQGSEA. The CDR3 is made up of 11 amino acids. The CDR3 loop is CSVLVLRGYTF. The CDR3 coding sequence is TGCAGCGTCCTAGTCCTTCGGGGCTACACCTTC.

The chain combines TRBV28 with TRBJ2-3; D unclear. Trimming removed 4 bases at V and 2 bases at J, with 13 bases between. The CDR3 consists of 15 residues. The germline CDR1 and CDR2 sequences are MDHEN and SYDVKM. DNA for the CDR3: TGTGCCAGCAGTTCCCGCGGCCGACCCACAGATACGCAGTATTTT. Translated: CASSSRGRPTDTQYF.

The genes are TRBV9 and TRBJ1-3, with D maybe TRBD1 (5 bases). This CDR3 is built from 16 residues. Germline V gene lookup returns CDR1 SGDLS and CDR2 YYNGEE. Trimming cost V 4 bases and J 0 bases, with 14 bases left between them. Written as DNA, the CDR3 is TGTGCCAGCAGCTTTAGCGGGGCGAGCTCTGGAAACACCATATATTTT. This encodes CASSFSGASSGNTIYF.